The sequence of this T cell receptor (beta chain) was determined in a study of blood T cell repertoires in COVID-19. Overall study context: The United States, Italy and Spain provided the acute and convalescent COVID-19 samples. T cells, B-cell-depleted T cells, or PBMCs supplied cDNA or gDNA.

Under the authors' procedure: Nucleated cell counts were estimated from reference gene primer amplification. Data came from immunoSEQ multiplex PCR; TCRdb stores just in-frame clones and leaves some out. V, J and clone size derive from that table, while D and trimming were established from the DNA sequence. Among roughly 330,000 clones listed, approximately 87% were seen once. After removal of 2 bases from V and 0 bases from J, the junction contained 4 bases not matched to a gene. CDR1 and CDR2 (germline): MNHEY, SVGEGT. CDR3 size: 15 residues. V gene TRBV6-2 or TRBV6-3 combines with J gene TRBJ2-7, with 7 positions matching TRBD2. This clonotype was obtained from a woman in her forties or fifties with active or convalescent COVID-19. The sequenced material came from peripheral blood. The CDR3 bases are TGTGCCAGCAGTTACCGGGACTACAACTCCTACGAGCAGTACTTC. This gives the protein CASSYRDYNSYEQYF.